This entry lists 5 T cell receptor beta chains sequenced from one sample in a study of cytomegalovirus exposure and HLA in healthy donors. PCR used 60 Vbeta primers and 13 Jbeta primers. The repertoire was sequenced with immunoSEQ multiplex PCR; TCRdb's copy has only in-frame clones and lacks some. This table holds more than 85,000 clones, around 76% found once. The sequenced material came from PBMCs. The receptors shown here come from a man younger than 45 in good health and CMV-seropositive.

The chain uses TRBV28 and TRBJ2-7, with 10 bases fitting TRBD2. J gave up 2 bases and V 6 bases, and 10 bases lay outside the gene matches. Germline V gene lookup returns CDR1 MDHEN and CDR2 SYDVKM. The length of the CDR3 is 16 residues. The CDR3: CASRPLTSGMTYEQYF. Here the CDR3 DNA reads TGTGCCAGCAGGCCACTAACTAGCGGGATGACCTACGAGCAGTACTTC.

The chain has TRBV28 and TRBJ2-5, with unresolved D. V dropped 6 bases and J dropped 5 bases, with 13 bases sitting between them. Germline values: CDR1 MDHEN, CDR2 SYDVKM. The CDR3 is 13 amino acids. CDR3: CASSPTIRETQYF. The CDR3 DNA is TGTGCCAGCAGCCCCACAATCAGGGAGACCCAGTACTTC.

The rearrangement uses TRBV9 and TRBJ2-3; tentative D call: TRBD1 (6 bases). Germline V gives CDR1 SGDLS, CDR2 YYNGEE. V was trimmed by 4 bases and J by 1 base, leaving 19 bases between them. This CDR3 contains 17 residues. In DNA, the CDR3 is TGTGCCAGCAGCACAAGACCAGGGGTTCACGGCACAGATACGCAGTATTTT. Translated, it gives CASSTRPGVHGTDTQYF.

This CDR3 is CASSPRRVTSGNTIYF. The CDR3 region has the DNA TGTGCCAGCAGCCCTCGTCGGGTTACCTCTGGAAACACCATATATTTT. The J gene is TRBJ1-3, the V gene TRBV5-8; D gene unclear. This CDR3 region has 16 residues. V was clipped by 4 bases and J by 0 bases, with 14 bases between them. Germline loops: CDR1 SGHTS, CDR2 YDEGEE.

In this sample, this clone turned up a few times. V usage is TRBV2 and J usage is TRBJ2-2; possible D gene TRBD2, 7 bases. The CDR3 extends over 15 amino acids. CDR1 is SNHLY, CDR2 FYNNEI, per germline. Trimming pared 2 bases from V and 7 bases from J, leaving 14 bases between. The CDR3 spells CASSERRGQIGELFF. The CDR3 DNA follows: TGTGCCAGCAGTGAAAGGCGGGGGCAAATCGGGGAGCTGTTTTTT. Drawing the rest from reference TRBV2 and TRBJ2-2, the complete variable domain is EPEVTQTPSHQVTQMGQEVILRCVPISNHLYFYWYRQILGQKVEFLVSFYNNEISEKSEIFDDQFSVERPDGSNFTLKIRSTKLEDSAMYFCASSERRGQIGELFFGEGSRLTVL.